What follows are 26 T cell receptor beta chains derived from one specimen sequenced in a study of T cell repertoires in cytomegalovirus infection. TCRdb reprocessed the reads with MiXCR, giving one entry per CDR3 protein. The repertoire has under 850,000 distinct CDR3 sequences, approximately 34% of them found once; the top ten carry roughly 2.9%. Sequenced material: PBMCs. These receptors were collected from a human donor in good health (CMV status not recorded). Some clones in this sample may be carry-over from other donors' samples.

As for this clonotype: One end of the junction varies from germline; a read error may be responsible. The chain joins TRBV7-2 to TRBJ2-3; no definite D call. CDR3 length: 15 amino acids. Germline CDR1 reads SGHTA; CDR2 reads FQGNSA. CDR3 DNA sequence: TGTGCCAGCAGACCAGGCGCCTTTTACACAGTTACGCAGTATTTT. It codes for CASRPGAFYTVTQYF.

The V and J genes are TRBV20-1 and TRBJ2-7; perhaps TRBD1 as D (5 bases). Deletions cut 3 bases from V and 4 bases from J, with 10 bases between. From germline, CDR1 is DFQATT and CDR2 SNEGSKA (reference sequence). CDR3 length: 12 residues. CDR3 amino acids: CSASQGGYEQYF. DNA of the CDR3: TGCAGTGCTAGTCAGGGTGGATACGAGCAGTACTTC.

This clonotype was seen more than once but under ten times. The V gene is TRBV7-9, the J gene TRBJ1-2; 8 bases match TRBD1. Germline loops: CDR1 SEHNR, CDR2 FQNEAQ (reference sequence). Germline trimming cut 5 bases from V and 6 bases from J; bases unmatched to any gene: 5. The CDR3 is made up of 13 amino acids. The CDR3: CASSARTGNGYTF. CDR3 sequence (DNA): TGTGCCAGCAGCGCTCGGACAGGGAATGGCTACACCTTC.

As concerns this clonotype: A much larger clonotype is one base distant, so this may be a read error. The chain joins TRBV7-2 to TRBJ1-2, with 8 nucleotides matching TRBD1. V shed 5 bases, J shed 5 bases, and the junction held 7 bases outside the gene matches. Germline CDR1 and CDR2: SGHTA and FQGNSA. This CDR3 has 14 residues. Here the CDR3 reads CASSPWGQVYGYTF. CDR3 DNA: TGTGCCAGCAGCCCCTGGGGACAGGTGTATGGCTACACCTTC.

The chain combines TRBV6-5 with TRBJ2-1, with a tentative D call TRBD2 (5 bases). Germline-derived CDR1 and CDR2 are MNHEY and SVGAGI. This CDR3 spans 16 amino acids. V was cut by 6 bases and J by 0 bases, with 15 bases left in between. Here the CDR3 DNA reads TGTGCCAGCAGGAGTACCGTGACTAACTCCTACAATGAGCAGTTCTTC. It specifies CASRSTVTNSYNEQFF.

This chain joins TRBV3-1 and TRBJ1-1, with a tentative D call TRBD1 (6 bases). Between the trimmed V and J ends, which lost 4 bases and 11 bases, there was a span of 17 bases. Germline assignment: CDR1 LGHDT and CDR2 YNNKEL (reference sequence). The CDR3 runs to 13 residues. CDR3 in DNA: TGTGCCAGCAGCCGCGGACAGCCAACGGGTGCTTTCTTT. It yields the protein CASSRGQPTGAFF.

The V and J genes are TRBV28 and TRBJ1-5; the D is unclear. Germline V gene sequence: CDR1 MDHEN, CDR2 SYDVKM. Between the trimmed V and J ends, which lost 4 bases and 9 bases, there was a span of 19 bases. The CDR3 runs 15 residues. Here the CDR3 DNA reads TGTGCCAGCAGTTCGCCCGCCCCTCCAGGCGGGCCCCAGCATTTT. It is translated as CASSSPAPPGGPQHF.

The chain uses TRBV7-2 and TRBJ1-5, with D possibly being TRBD1 (6 bases). Germline assignment: CDR1 SGHTA and CDR2 FQGNSA. The V gene lost 2 bases and the J gene lost 0 bases, with 14 bases spanning the gap. This CDR3 contains 17 residues. This CDR3 reads CASSLYRGANSNQPQHF. The CDR3 DNA sequence: TGTGCCAGCAGCTTATACCGGGGGGCAAATAGCAATCAGCCCCAGCATTTT.

This clonotype was seen only a few times. The rearrangement links TRBV7-2 to TRBJ1-6, with D possibly being TRBD1 (5 bases). Per the germline V gene, CDR1 is SGHTA and CDR2 is FQGNSA. The CDR3 extends over 17 amino acids. The germline V and J ends were trimmed by 5 bases and 0 bases, with 14 bases remaining between them. In DNA form, the CDR3 reads TGTGCCAGCAGCCGGGGAGAGGGGAGCTCCTATAATTCACCCCTCCACTTT. Translating gives CASSRGEGSSYNSPLHF.

The rearrangement uses TRBV20-1 and TRBJ1-1; D possibly corresponds to TRBD1 (6 bases). The CDR3 runs 14 residues. Germline values: CDR1 DFQATT, CDR2 SNEGSKA (reference sequence). Trimming removed 6 bases from V and 1 base from J, with 15 bases in between. The CDR3 region is CSATRGGPNTEAFF. In DNA, the CDR3 is TGCAGTGCCACGCGGGGGGGGCCGAACACTGAAGCTTTCTTT.

This clonotype has just a few counts. The gene calls are TRBV11-2 and TRBJ2-7; D gene unclear. V dropped 1 base and J dropped 4 bases, with 14 bases sitting between them. The CDR3 sequence is 15 residues long. Germline V gene data show CDR1 as SGHAT and CDR2 as FQNNGV. The CDR3 is CASSLVTDSVYEQYF. The CDR3 region has the DNA TGTGCCAGCAGCTTAGTTACCGATTCAGTGTACGAGCAGTACTTC.

The gene calls are TRBV28 and TRBJ2-3; D is ambiguous. The germline V gene has CDR1 MDHEN and CDR2 SYDVKM. V was cut by 5 bases and J by 4 bases, with 19 bases left in between. This CDR3 is 16 amino acids long. CDR3 residues: CASSPLVGRWADTQYF. CDR3 sequence (DNA): TGTGCCAGCAGTCCGCTAGTCGGGCGGTGGGCAGATACGCAGTATTTT. The full variable domain, with the rest looked up from reference TRBV28 and TRBJ2-3, is DVKVTQSSRYLVKRTGEKVFLECVQDMDHENMFWYRQDPGLGLRLIYFSYDVKMKEKGDIPEGYSVSREKKERFSLILESASTNQTSMYLCASSPLVGRWADTQYFGPGTRLTVL.

This clonotype was detected only a few times. The CDR3 sequence: CASSIRTSYNEQFF. CDR3 DNA sequence: TGTGCCAGCAGCATCCGGACAAGCTACAATGAGCAGTTCTTC. The V gene is TRBV7-9, the J gene TRBJ2-1, with D tentatively TRBD1 (5 bases). Germline CDR1 and CDR2: SEHNR and FQNEAQ (reference sequence). The CDR3 runs to 14 residues. V shed 5 bases and J shed 3 bases, with 11 bases lying between them.

This clonotype was observed a handful of times. J is TRBJ2-1 and V is TRBV15; a weak D match, TRBD2 (5 bases). CDR1 LNHNV and CDR2 YYDKDF come from the germline V gene (reference sequence). Trimming pared 0 bases from V and 7 bases from J, leaving 19 bases between. The CDR3 covers 17 residues. The CDR3 here is CATSRDIGRGGRNEQFF. Here the CDR3 DNA reads TGTGCCACCAGCAGAGACATTGGTCGGGGTGGTAGGAATGAGCAGTTCTTC.

This clonotype showed up just a few times. The J gene is TRBJ2-3, the V gene TRBV27; 8 positions match TRBD1. Germline CDR1 is MNHEY and CDR2 is SMNVEV (reference sequence). This CDR3 has 14 amino acids. Losses at the gene ends were 5 bases for V and 6 bases for J; bases not matched to a gene: 7. The CDR3 bases are TGTGCCAGCAGTCTGGACAGGGTACATGATACGCAGTATTTT. As protein: CASSLDRVHDTQYF.

The chain carries TRBV29-1 and TRBJ2-7; perhaps TRBD1 as D (5 bases). Germline-derived CDR1 and CDR2 are SQVTM and ANQGSEA. This CDR3 comprises 11 residues. V lost 6 bases to trimming and J lost 0 bases, with 6 bases between them. The CDR3 is CSVDTSYEQYF. CDR3 nucleotide sequence: TGCAGCGTGGACACCTCCTACGAGCAGTACTTC.

In DNA, the CDR3 is TGTGCCAGCAGTTTATTCGGGGGGAGCACTGAAGCTTTCTTT. The encoded protein is CASSLFGGSTEAFF. The chain carries TRBV28 and TRBJ1-1; D perhaps matches TRBD1 (5 bases). CDR1 is MDHEN and CDR2 is SYDVKM in the germline V gene. The germline V and J ends were trimmed by 1 base and 4 bases, with 10 bases remaining between them. This CDR3 comprises 14 residues.

The chain has TRBV20-1 and TRBJ2-3, with 10 bases matching TRBD2. Germline V CDR1 and CDR2: DFQATT, SNEGSKA (reference sequence). The CDR3 is made up of 20 amino acids. The V gene end was trimmed by 5 bases and the J gene end by 4 bases; junction bases not matched to a gene: 24. The CDR3 nucleotides read TGCAGTGCTGTTCTAGACGGGACTAGCGCGTCTAGTTTTGGGGCAGATACGCAGTATTTT. It codes for CSAVLDGTSASSFGADTQYF.

This clonotype was seen a few times. The chain links TRBV12-3 or TRBV12-4 to TRBJ1-5, with D hard to call. The CDR3 runs to 12 residues. Trimming removed 7 bases at V and 9 bases at J, with 13 bases between. CDR3 protein: CASNVGRGPQHF. In DNA, the CDR3 is TGTGCCAGCAATGTGGGTCGAGGGCCCCAGCATTTT.

Written as DNA, the CDR3 is TGTGCCAGCAGTTATGGGGGGACAGGGAGCTCCTACAATGAGCAGTTCTTC. Residues: CASSYGGTGSSYNEQFF. The chain couples TRBV6-6 to TRBJ2-1; 9 bases line up with TRBD1. V lost 3 bases, J lost 0 bases, and 6 bases stayed unmatched. The CDR3 has 17 residues. Germline values: CDR1 MNHNY, CDR2 SVGAGI (reference sequence).

The chain couples TRBV30 to TRBJ2-1, with D perhaps TRBD1 (6 bases). CDR3 length: 14 amino acids. The V end was cut by 4 bases, the J end by 8 bases, with 18 bases between. Germline V lookup: CDR1 GTSNPN, CDR2 SVGIG (reference sequence). The CDR3 nucleotides are TGTGCCTGGACCTTAAACACAGGGAGCCATGAGCAGTTCTTC. Amino acids: CAWTLNTGSHEQFF.

This clonotype turned up a few times. The CDR3 here is CASSRRSRGVHGDYGYTF. CDR3 DNA: TGTGCCAGCAGCCGACGATCGAGGGGGGTCCACGGGGACTATGGCTACACCTTC. The chain combines TRBV6-1 with TRBJ1-2; weak D call: TRBD1 (6 bases). Trimming shortened V by 6 bases and J by 3 bases, and 26 bases separated the two germline ends. The germline CDR1 and CDR2 sequences are MNHNS and SASEGT. The CDR3 has 18 residues.

The rearrangement links TRBV20-1 to TRBJ2-7, with 7 bases identical to TRBD1. There are 15 residues in the CDR3. The V gene end was trimmed by 6 bases and the J gene end by 0 bases; junction bases not matched to a gene: 11. Germline V gene lookup returns CDR1 DFQATT and CDR2 SNEGSKA (reference sequence). The chain's CDR3 is CSAHRQGRYSYEQYF. CDR3 sequence (DNA): TGCAGTGCCCACAGACAGGGACGATACTCCTACGAGCAGTACTTC.

As for this clonotype: At one end, the junction sequence differs from germline, possibly due to a read error. The gene calls are TRBV7-6 and TRBJ2-1; TRBD2 matches 8 bases. The CDR3 is made up of 17 amino acids. Per germline, CDR1 SGHVS and CDR2 FNYEAQ. The CDR3 loop reads CASSPRGGSLGRDEQFF. CDR3 in DNA: TGTGCTAGCAGCCCCCGGGGGGGATCCTTAGGGCGCGATGAGCAGTTCTTC.

This clonotype was recorded many times. This chain links TRBV12-3 or TRBV12-4 with TRBJ1-1, with TRBD1 as a possible D gene (5 bases). V was pared by 11 bases and J by 4 bases, with 14 bases between. The CDR3 has 12 amino acids. The CDR3 sequence: CAVDQGTTEAFF. The CDR3 DNA sequence: TGTGCCGTTGATCAGGGAACCACTGAAGCTTTCTTT.

A note on this clonotype: The conserved final phenylalanine or tryptophan is absent from the CDR3, which likely points to a read error. CDR3: CASSTRQGRGNTEAFL. CDR3 DNA sequence: TGTGCCAGCAGCACTCGACAGGGCCGAGGGAACACTGAAGCTTTCTTG. This sequence joins TRBV13 and TRBJ1-1; TRBD1 aligns across 7 bases. This CDR3 comprises 16 residues. CDR1 and CDR2 from the germline V gene are PRHDT and FYEKMQ (reference sequence). V lost 5 bases, J lost 1 base, and 10 bases stayed unmatched.